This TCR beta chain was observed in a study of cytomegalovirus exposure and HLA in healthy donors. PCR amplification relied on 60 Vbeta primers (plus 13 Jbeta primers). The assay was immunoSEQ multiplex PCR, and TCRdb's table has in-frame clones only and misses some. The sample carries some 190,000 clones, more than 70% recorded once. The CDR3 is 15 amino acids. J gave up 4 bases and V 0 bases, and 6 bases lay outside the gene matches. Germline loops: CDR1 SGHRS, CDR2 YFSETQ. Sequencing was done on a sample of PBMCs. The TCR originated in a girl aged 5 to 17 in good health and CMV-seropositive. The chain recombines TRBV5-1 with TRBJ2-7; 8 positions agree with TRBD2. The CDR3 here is CASSLGTSKMYEQYF. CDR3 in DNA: TGCGCCAGCAGCTTGGGGACTAGCAAAATGTACGAGCAGTACTTC. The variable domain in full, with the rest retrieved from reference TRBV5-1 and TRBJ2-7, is KAGVTQTPRYLIKTRGQQVTLSCSPISGHRSVSWYQQTPGQGLQFLFEYFSETQRNKGNFPGRFSGRQFSNSRSEMNVSTLELGDSALYLCASSLGTSKMYEQYFGPGTRLTVT.